These 7 T cell receptor beta chains were all obtained from the same sample, sequenced in a study of T cells after yellow fever vaccination. TCRdb reanalysed the 5' RACE reads using MiXCR and keeps one entry per CDR3 protein. The sample contains 300,000 or so distinct CDR3 sequences, about 6.9% of which appear only once. This sample comprised PBMCs, obtained roughly 45 days after the first yellow fever vaccination. The receptors originated from a man younger than 35 who received the YFV17D yellow fever vaccine.

This rearrangement joins TRBV28 to TRBJ1-3, with D hard to call. The V gene's germline CDR1 is MDHEN and CDR2 SYDVKM. CDR3 length: 12 residues. The V end lost 6 bases, the J end lost 1 base, and 4 bases lay between the germline ends. The CDR3 is CASRMSGNTIYF. The CDR3 DNA sequence: TGTGCCAGCAGAATGTCTGGAAACACCATATATTTT.

This clonotype was seen a handful of times. This chain connects TRBV6-5 to TRBJ2-3; no clear D. This CDR3 comprises 14 residues. Trimming stripped 3 bases from V and 6 bases from J, with 13 bases between. Germline CDR1 is MNHEY and CDR2 is SVGAGI. The CDR3 coding sequence is TGTGCCAGCAGTTATAGCTGGGCGGCGGATACGCAGTATTTT. Translation: CASSYSWAADTQYF.

This clonotype has just a few counts. The chain couples TRBV6-1 to TRBJ1-5; 7 positions agree with TRBD1. From germline, CDR1 is MNHNS and CDR2 SASEGT. V shed 4 bases and J 3 bases; nucleotides not matched to a gene: 6. The CDR3 length is 15 residues. The CDR3 loop reads CASSAGDSTNQPQHF. Here the CDR3 DNA reads TGTGCCAGCAGTGCCGGGGACAGCACCAATCAGCCCCAGCATTTT.

The genes are TRBV4-3 and TRBJ2-5; 7 bases match TRBD1. The germline V gene encodes CDR1 LGHNA and CDR2 YSLEER. This CDR3 has 15 amino acids. J gave up 0 bases and V 2 bases, and 3 bases lay outside the gene matches. The DNA for the CDR3 is TGCGCCAGCAGCCAATCACAGGGGTACCAAGAGACCCAGTACTTC. Protein sequence: CASSQSQGYQETQYF.

The sample holds many counts of this clonotype. The chain is built from TRBV6-2 or TRBV6-3 and TRBJ1-4, with 9 bases aligning to TRBD1. The V segment lost 7 bases and the J segment 4 bases; nucleotides outside the gene matches: 1. Germline CDR1 and CDR2: MNHEY and SVGEGT. The CDR3 covers 13 residues. The CDR3: CASTGQGNEKLFF. The CDR3 DNA is TGTGCCAGCACGGGACAGGGTAATGAAAAACTGTTTTTT.

The chain links TRBV9 to TRBJ2-3; 9 nucleotides match TRBD2. Looked up from germline, CDR1 is SGDLS and CDR2 is YYNGEE. V was pared by 3 bases and J by 5 bases, with 16 bases of the junction left unmatched. CDR3 length equals 18 residues. The CDR3 protein is CASSGTGGGASVGDTQYF. The CDR3 bases are TGTGCCAGCAGCGGCACGGGCGGGGGGGCGAGTGTGGGAGATACGCAGTATTTT.

In this sample, this clonotype turned up many times. The chain is built from TRBV7-9 and TRBJ1-4; D call uncertain. This CDR3 is built from 14 residues. V lost 3 bases, J lost 5 bases, and 10 bases lay in between. Looked up from germline, CDR1 is SEHNR and CDR2 is FQNEAQ (reference sequence). This CDR3 is CASSLRALNEKLFF. The CDR3 nucleotides are TGTGCCAGCAGCTTGCGGGCACTCAATGAAAAACTGTTTTTT.